A selection of T cell receptor beta chains follows, all from one sample in a study of HIV-infected patients and healthy controls. In TCRdb, the 5' RACE reads were re-called with MiXCR into one record per CDR3 protein. Altogether approximately 15,000 distinct CDR3 sequences are present, about 7% being singletons, with the ten largest covering approximately 8%. The specimen sequenced was blood. These receptors all come from an adult in good health. Each CDR3 is given with its conserved first and last residue. The D gene is left open where the match is weak. Clone size is given for some rows only: seen once, a few or many times, or a class if the clone is expanded.

abundance	v_gene	d_gene	j_gene	CDR3aa	CDR3nt
many	TRBV12-3/TRBV12-4	NA	TRBJ2-3	CASSFRGSDTQYF	TGTGCCAGCAGTTTCAGGGGTTCAGATACGCAGTATTTT
many	TRBV5-4	TRBD2	TRBJ2-7	CASSLETSGYYEQYF	TGTGCCAGCAGCTTGGAGACTAGCGGATACTACGAGCAGTACTTC
medium-sized	TRBV4-1	TRBD1	TRBJ2-1	CASRTGSTYNEQFF	TGCGCCAGCCGGACAGGAAGCACCTACAATGAGCAGTTCTTC
medium-sized	TRBV24-1	NA	TRBJ2-2	CATSDGGGELFF	TGTGCCACCAGTGATGGAGGAGGGGAGCTGTTTTTT
many	TRBV19	NA	TRBJ2-7	CASSKTLTPTLVGGEQYF	TGTGCCAGTAGTAAAACCCTAACTCCTACGTTGGTGGGTGGTGAGCAGTACTTC
few	TRBV9	NA	TRBJ2-2	CASSVGHRANTGELFF	TGTGCCAGCAGCGTCGGTCACAGGGCGAACACCGGGGAGCTGTTTTTT
many	TRBV14	NA	TRBJ1-2	CASSQARNYGYTF	TGTGCCAGCAGCCAAGCCAGGAACTATGGCTACACCTTC
medium-sized	TRBV20-1	TRBD2	TRBJ2-1	CSATPPSGRRNEQFF	TGCAGTGCCACACCCCCTAGCGGGAGGCGCAATGAGCAGTTCTTC
many	TRBV19	TRBD1	TRBJ2-7	CATETGMSNEQYF	TGTGCCACCGAGACAGGGATGTCCAACGAGCAGTACTTC
many	TRBV2	NA	TRBJ2-5	CASRYRAQGETQYF	TGTGCCAGCAGGTACAGGGCCCAGGGGGAGACCCAGTACTTC
NA	TRBV11-2	TRBD1	TRBJ1-4	CASSLGDRDNEKLFF	TGTGCCAGCAGCTTAGGGGACAGGGATAATGAAAAACTGTTTTTT
many	TRBV4-2	NA	TRBJ2-5	CASSQETDQETQYF	TGTGCCAGCAGCCAAGAAACCGATCAAGAGACCCAGTACTTC
medium-sized	TRBV20-1	NA	TRBJ2-7	CSARDSGEANEQYF	TGCAGTGCTAGAGATAGTGGAGAGGCCAACGAGCAGTACTTC
many	TRBV20-1	TRBD2	TRBJ2-1	CSARDVRLAGSGQFF	TGCAGTGCTAGAGATGTTAGACTAGCGGGCTCGGGGCAGTTCTTC
many	TRBV2	NA	TRBJ2-2	CASRTGPTGELFF	TGTGCCAGCAGGACAGGACCCACCGGGGAGCTGTTTTTT
few	TRBV28	NA	TRBJ1-5	CATHSRREGQPQHF	TGTGCCACCCATTCACGCAGGGAGGGACAGCCCCAGCATTTT
few	TRBV6-2/TRBV6-3	TRBD1	TRBJ2-7	CASSPPGQGYEQYF	TGTGCCAGCAGCCCCCCGGGACAGGGTTACGAGCAGTACTTC